The subject of this entry is one TCR beta chain. Its matching antigen is unknown. TCRdb re-clonotyped the PCR reads via MiXCR. This table holds roughly 20,000 clones, about 17% found once. The CDR3 runs 16 residues. Germline loops: CDR1 KGHSH, CDR2 LQKENI. The V end was cut by 3 bases, the J end by 5 bases, with 16 bases between. The source of the sample is a study of metastatic and nonmetastatic thyroid tumors. Study summary: The comparison covered peripheral blood and tumor or nodule tissue in malignant and benign thyroid patients. Overall study results and limits: Significantly higher TCR beta diversity was reportedly seen in malignant thyroid tumors than benign nodules, in blood and tumor.

Ahead of thyroid surgery, no patient had received treatment of any kind. Sequenced material: blood. This clonotype was obtained from a male donor with papillary thyroid cancer or a benign thyroid nodule (not recorded which). Some clones in this sample may be carry-over from other donors' samples. The chain recombines TRBV18 with TRBJ2-2; no firm D call. The CDR3 DNA is TGTGCCAGCTCACCCCGACTTCATACCCCGACCGGGGAGCTGTTTTTT. It encodes CASSPRLHTPTGELFF.